This T cell receptor beta chain was found in a study of blood T cell repertoires in COVID-19. The overall study: COVID-19 samples from acute and convalescent phases originated in the United States, Italy and Spain. From T cells, B-cell-depleted T cells, or PBMCs came the material, which was cDNA or gDNA.

Per the original methods: Estimation of nucleated cell counts was performed using reference gene primer amplification. The data were produced by immunoSEQ multiplex PCR, yet TCRdb's version contains in-frame clones alone and is incomplete. V and J calls and clone size are as listed in that table; D and trimming were resolved from the DNA. This table holds about 82,000 clones, roughly 70% found once. In germline, CDR1 is LGHDT, CDR2 YNNKEL (reference sequence). Unmatched junction bases numbered 11, after V lost 0 bases and J lost 5 bases. The CDR3 is 17 residues long. A few counts support this clone. Sample: peripheral blood. This sequence was found in a human donor with acute or convalescent COVID-19. The donor label of this sample is uncertain. V gene TRBV3-1 (or the pseudogene TRBV3-2) combines with J gene TRBJ2-3; 7 bases align to TRBD2. CDR3 DNA sequence: TGTGCCAGCAGCCAAGAAGAGGGTGCGGGAGTCGTAGATACGCAGTATTTT. Its protein is CASSQEEGAGVVDTQYF.